These T cell receptor beta chains were read from a single sample in a study of shared clonotypes between healthy human individuals. Libraries were prepared by immunoSEQ multiplex PCR; TCRdb keeps only in-frame clonotypes and omits some of them. The data show about 2.1 million clones, with about 93% seen just once and approximately 1.7% held by the top ten. Sequenced material: naive CD8+ T cells from PBMCs. The receptor set was obtained from a man younger than 35 in good health. Some clones in this sample may be carry-over from other donors' samples. The CDR3 runs from the conserved cysteine through the conserved F or W.

>TRBJ2-7|17|TRBV4-2
CASSQDLGWHAPYEQYF
>TRBJ2-7|14|TRBV2
CASSGLAAGWEQYF
>TRBJ1-2|15|TRBV27
CASSLIGISNYGYTF
>TRBJ2-7|14|TRBV2
CASREGTSGNEQYF
>TRBJ1-2|14|TRBV10-3
CAISERNRAYGYTF
>TRBJ1-2|15|TRBV19
CASSITDRGPRGYTF
>TRBJ2-7|14|TRBV13
CASSLRGTSYEQYF
>TRBJ2-6|16|TRBV9
CASSVALVSGANVLTF
>TRBJ2-1|15|TRBV4-3
CASSAGLDTGLEQFF
>TRBJ1-5|13|TRBV6-5
CASSYSRNQPQHF
>TRBJ1-1|16|TRBV5-1
CASSYNRGEGWTEAFF
>TRBJ2-2|14|TRBV27
CASSPTVGPGELFF
>TRBJ2-7|16|TRBV10-2
CASSGGAGTVTYEQYF
>TRBJ1-1|14|TRBV6-1
CASGDRRMNTEAFF
>TRBJ1-4|15|TRBV7-8
CASSQQGAPNEKLFF
>TRBJ2-7|14|TRBV6-1
CASSAGLADYEQYF
>TRBJ2-7|14|TRBV5-4
CASSALAGGYEQYF
>TRBJ2-5|13|TRBV2
CASLKREKETQYF
>TRBJ1-2|14|TRBV6-1
CASSVRTSRYGYTF
>TRBJ2-7|18|TRBV27
CASSLKGSGTYFAYEQYF
>TRBJ2-7|17|TRBV2
CASSEALGAAPPYEQYF
>TRBJ2-1|11|TRBV29-1
CSVGKSNEQFF
>TRBJ2-3|12|TRBV10-3
CAISESTDTQYF
>TRBJ2-7|13|TRBV5-8
CASSYSSSYEQYF
>TRBJ1-2|15|TRBV6-1
CASSESKGVSYGYTF
>TRBJ2-5|14|TRBV6-5
CASSRTGGLETQYF
>TRBJ2-1|15|TRBV28
CASSDTTNLANEQFF
>TRBJ2-7|13|TRBV10-3
CAISERQNYEQYF
>TRBJ2-7|13|TRBV11-2
CASSRGTRYEQYF
>TRBJ2-1|18|TRBV15
CATSRDELSWISYNEQFF
>TRBJ2-2|15|TRBV7-9
CASSRQSGRTGELFF
>TRBJ2-2|20|TRBV7-6
CASSLVIYLGTDLQTGELFF
>TRBJ1-2|14|TRBV5-6
CASSLVQGNYGYTF
>TRBJ2-7|17|TRBV6-4
CASGRDRGRNSSYEQYF
>TRBJ2-7|16|TRBV7-2
CASSLTLAGGPYEQYF
>TRBJ2-7|14|TRBV27
CASSSAGARGEQYF
>TRBJ1-2|15|TRBV9
CASSLNPGTNYGYTF
>TRBJ2-3|12|TRBV5-1
CASSFDTDTQYF
>TRBJ2-1|13|TRBV11-2
CASRDRGSSEQFF
>TRBJ2-5|17|TRBV27
CASSFTSVGGNQETQYF
>TRBJ1-1|15|TRBV7-6
CASSLRGVENTEAFF
>TRBJ2-1|15|TRBV14
CASSLNSGVRNEQFF
>TRBJ1-1|11|TRBV30
CAWTIGTEAFF
>TRBJ2-3|15|TRBV13
CASSPGTSEADTQYF
>TRBJ1-1|14|TRBV5-6
CASSLGVRGTEAFF
>TRBJ2-7|12|TRBV5-6
CASSSGEYEQYF
>TRBJ2-7|13|TRBV7-2
CASSAGTSNEQYF
>TRBJ2-1|13|TRBV2
CASSGGQVHEQFF
>TRBJ1-5|15|TRBV7-9
CASRVSGGSNQPQHF
>TRBJ1-1|14|TRBV7-8
CASSLVYFGAEAFF
>TRBJ2-4|14|TRBV5-1
CASSLAGDRNIQYF